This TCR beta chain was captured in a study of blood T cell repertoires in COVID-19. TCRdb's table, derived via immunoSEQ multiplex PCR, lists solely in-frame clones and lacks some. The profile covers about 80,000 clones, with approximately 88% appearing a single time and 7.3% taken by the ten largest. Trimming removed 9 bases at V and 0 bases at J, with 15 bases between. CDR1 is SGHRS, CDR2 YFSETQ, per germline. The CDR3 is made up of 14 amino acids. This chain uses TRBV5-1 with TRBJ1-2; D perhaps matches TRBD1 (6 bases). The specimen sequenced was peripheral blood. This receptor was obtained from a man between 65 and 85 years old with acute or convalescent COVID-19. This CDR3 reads CATSSQGTNYGYTF. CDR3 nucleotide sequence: TGCGCCACCTCATCCCAGGGGACTAACTATGGCTACACCTTC.